The 9 T cell receptor beta chains below all came from one sample that was sequenced in a study of T cells expressing NK-cell markers. TCRdb reprocessed the 5' RACE reads, with one entry per CDR3 protein and no DNA. The sample holds about 150,000 distinct CDR3 sequences. The sample comprised blood T cells: a sorted CD56 or NKG2C T cell subset, CD4+ or CD8+ T cells, or bulk PBMC T cells (not recorded which). The source of these receptors is a man between 18 and 29 years old in good health.

The gene calls are TRBV19 and TRBJ1-2; TCRdb's D call of TRBD1 is untestable without DNA. This CDR3 is built from 16 residues. Germline CDR1 is LNHDA and CDR2 is SQIVND (reference sequence). CDR3 region: CASSWDGGRLGAGYTF.

The CDR3 spells CASRPGLARANEQFF. The gene calls are TRBV6-1 and TRBJ2-1; the TCRdb D gene call, TRBD2, has no DNA to confirm it. CDR1 is MNHNS, CDR2 SASEGT, per germline. This CDR3 has 15 amino acids.

The chain employs TRBV5-1 and TRBJ2-1. This CDR3 contains 19 residues. The germline V gene has CDR1 SGHRS and CDR2 YFSETQ. CDR3 region: CASSHRFADSLGVYNEQFF.

This CDR3 reads CATGLGHSYEQYF. V usage is TRBV10-3 and J usage is TRBJ2-7; no DNA is available, so the TRBD1 call from TCRdb remains unchecked. Germline assignment: CDR1 ENHRY and CDR2 SYGVKD. CDR3 length equals 13 residues.

CDR3 in amino acids: CASSQSPLQGKRRNEQFF. The chain uses TRBV23-1 and TRBJ2-1; TCRdb reports TRBD1, a call that lacks DNA to check it against. TRBV23-1 qualifies as an ORF whose function is uncertain. The CDR3 is 18 amino acids.

The gene calls are TRBV29-1 and TRBJ2-5; the TCRdb D gene call, TRBD1, has no DNA to confirm it. Per the germline V gene, CDR1 is SQVTM and CDR2 is ANQGSEA. The CDR3 covers 12 residues. The CDR3 loop reads CSVGTVQETQYF.

The chain combines TRBV12-3 or TRBV12-4 with TRBJ2-1; TCRdb indicates TRBD1, and absent DNA this call remains unverified. This CDR3 is built from 16 residues. The CDR3 is CASSLWDGTTYNEQFF.

CDR3 loop: CASSLPGQVNTGELFF. The chain recombines TRBV7-6 with TRBJ2-2; TCRdb proposes TRBD1, but this gene call is untestable without DNA. The CDR3 is made up of 16 amino acids. The V gene's germline CDR1 is SGHVS and CDR2 FNYEAQ.

V is TRBV3-1 and J is TRBJ2-5; TCRdb's D call, TRBD2, is unchecked because there is no DNA. The CDR3 spans 15 residues. Germline CDR1 LGHDT, CDR2 YNNKEL (reference sequence). The CDR3 sequence: CASRRTSGSQETQYF.